This T cell receptor (beta chain) was observed in a study of T cell repertoires in cytomegalovirus infection (dated by TCRdb to the late 2010s). Regarding the study in general: Recently identified HLA-C-restricted CMV epitopes, whose presentation resists viral immunomodulation, were targeted by peptide stimulations together with well-studied HLA-B-restricted epitopes. The HLA type of each donor mattered for the analysis, because public TCR beta signatures pointed to carriage of CMV infection along with the matching HLA type. What the study reported, not specific to this receptor: Carriers of CMV infection plus the relevant HLA type were discriminated by the cumulative frequency of public TCR beta family members in the study cohort and in an independent roughly 340-donor cohort. In the ex vivo response, HLA-C-restricted CMV-specific TCR beta clonotypes were dominant, and in two of eight donors the single most frequent clonotype came from this HLA-C-restricted group.

TCRdb records Illumina HiSeq 1500 as the sequencer. TCRdb passed the public sequencing reads through fastp at Q25 and MiXCR, retaining productive beta sequences. Identical CDR3 protein sequences are pooled into one entry, listed with their most common genes and DNA. The sample has over 45,000 distinct CDR3 sequences on record, roughly 22% of them singletons. The top ten clones comprise about 90% of the sample. CDR1 and CDR2 are read off the germline V gene (reference sequence) as MNHNY and SVGAGI. Taken from cysteine to phenylalanine, the CDR3 has 16 residues. Only the CDR3 region is kept as DNA, spanning 48 bases read in frame from base 1. The germline V end is reduced by 7 bases and the J end by 2 bases; junction bases left unmatched: 4. This specimen's treatment or condition label, per the study, means: in vitro stimulation with specific CMV peptide epitopes to enrich CMV-specific T cells. This clonotype was counted between two and nine times. Its antigen is unknown. Base qualities were left out, and no much larger clone turns up one base away.

Sequencing used CD8+ T cells from cultured PBMCs, obtained from culture after CMV antigen stimulation. The clonotype was recovered from a human donor in good health (CMV status not recorded). Some clones in this sample may be carry-over from other donors' samples. The chain employs TRBV6-6 and TRBJ2-5; 16 bases in between match TRBD2. The sequenced DNA is TGTGCCAGCACCGGGACTAGCGGGAGGGGTCAAGAGACCCAGTACTTC. Its protein reads: CASTGTSGRGQETQYF.